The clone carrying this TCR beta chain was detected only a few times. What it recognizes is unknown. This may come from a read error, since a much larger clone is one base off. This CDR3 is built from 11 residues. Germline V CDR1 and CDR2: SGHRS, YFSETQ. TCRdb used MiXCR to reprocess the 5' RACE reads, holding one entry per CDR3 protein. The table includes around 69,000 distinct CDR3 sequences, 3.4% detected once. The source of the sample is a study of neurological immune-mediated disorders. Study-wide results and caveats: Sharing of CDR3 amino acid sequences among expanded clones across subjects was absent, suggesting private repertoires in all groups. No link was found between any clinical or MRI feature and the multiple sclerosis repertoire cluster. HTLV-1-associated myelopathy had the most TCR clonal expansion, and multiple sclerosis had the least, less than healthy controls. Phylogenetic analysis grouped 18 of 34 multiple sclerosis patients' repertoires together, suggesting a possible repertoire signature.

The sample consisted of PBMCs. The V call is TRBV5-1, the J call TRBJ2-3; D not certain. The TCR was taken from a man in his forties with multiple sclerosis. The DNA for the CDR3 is TGCGACAGCAGCTTGAAAGATACGCAGTATTTT. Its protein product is CDSSLKDTQYF.